These 26 T cell receptor beta chains came from one sample sequenced in a study of CD8+CD57+ T cells in acquired aplastic anemia. All sequencing subjects had displayed CD8+CD57+ cell expansion on flow cytometry. Genomic DNA, the template, was used for profiling of the TCR beta VDJ and CDR3. TCRdb re-analysed the reads in MiXCR, keeping a single row per CDR3 protein. The data contain roughly 240,000 distinct CDR3 sequences, approximately 45% of them singletons. The sample consisted of sorted CD4+, CD8+, or CD8+CD57+ T cells (not recorded which) from PBMCs. The source of these receptors is a human donor with aplastic anemia.

J is TRBJ1-5 and V is TRBV20-1; D is ambiguous. The V end was cut by 3 bases, the J end by 5 bases, with 11 bases between. The CDR3 has 13 residues. Germline-derived CDR1 and CDR2 are DFQATT and SNEGSKA (reference sequence). The DNA of the CDR3 is TGCAGTGCTAGTAAGGTGGGCCATCAGCCCCAGCATTTT. It translates to CSASKVGHQPQHF.

The J gene is TRBJ2-2, the V gene TRBV10-3; D is unclear. The CDR3 consists of 14 residues. V shed 2 bases and J shed 5 bases, with 9 bases lying between them. Germline V gives CDR1 ENHRY, CDR2 SYGVKD. The CDR3 nucleotides are TGTGCCATCAGTGAGGACGCCGAAACCGGGGAGCTGTTTTTT. Amino acid sequence: CAISEDAETGELFF.

The chain has TRBV2 and TRBJ2-7; 8 bases agree with TRBD1. In germline, CDR1 is SNHLY, CDR2 FYNNEI. V lost 7 bases, J lost 6 bases, and 11 bases stayed unmatched. The CDR3 is 14 residues long. The CDR3 is CASKGDRGAGEQYF. CDR3 bases: TGTGCCAGCAAGGGAGACAGGGGAGCTGGCGAGCAGTACTTC.

This clonotype was seen a handful of times. The chain is built from TRBV29-1 and TRBJ1-2; TRBD1 matches 7 bases. V lost 5 bases and J lost 6; bases outside the gene matches: 3. CDR1 is SQVTM and CDR2 is ANQGSEA in the germline V gene. The CDR3 runs to 11 residues. CDR3 nucleotide sequence: TGCAGCGTTTCAGGGGGTGATGGCTACACCTTC. Translation: CSVSGGDGYTF.

Concerning this clonotype: A much bigger clone sits one base away, suggesting this may be a read error. J is TRBJ1-3 and V is TRBV7-9; 9 bases are shared with TRBD1. The germline V gene has CDR1 SEHNR and CDR2 FQNEAQ (reference sequence). This CDR3 comprises 15 residues. CDR3 amino acids: CASSQGTGSGNTTYF. CDR3 sequence (DNA): TGCGCCAGCAGCCAGGGGACAGGGTCTGGAAACACCACATATTTT.

The chain is built from TRBV20-1 and TRBJ2-1, with a tentative D call TRBD2 (5 bases). Germline V gene sequence: CDR1 DFQATT, CDR2 SNEGSKA (reference sequence). The length of the CDR3 is 12 residues. The V gene lost 6 bases and the J gene lost 7 bases, with 13 bases spanning the gap. Here the CDR3 reads CSAGGLINEQFF. In DNA form, the CDR3 reads TGCAGTGCAGGAGGACTTATAAATGAGCAGTTCTTC.

The chain employs TRBV20-1 and TRBJ2-3; 9 bases fit TRBD1. CDR3 length: 16 amino acids. The V and J ends lost 1 base and 0 bases, in that order; junction bases with no gene match: 5. Germline CDR1 DFQATT, CDR2 SNEGSKA (reference sequence). The DNA of the CDR3 is TGCAGTGCTAGAGGGACAGGGGACACTAGCACAGATACGCAGTATTTT. This gives the protein CSARGTGDTSTDTQYF.

This chain connects TRBV15 to TRBJ2-7; 7 nucleotides align to TRBD1. J gave up 2 bases and V 8 bases, and 12 bases lay outside the gene matches. In germline, CDR1 is LNHNV, CDR2 YYDKDF (reference sequence). The CDR3 has 15 residues. The DNA for the CDR3 is TGTGCCACCCATTCTGTGGGACAGCGCCCCTACGAGCAGTACTTC. It codes for CATHSVGQRPYEQYF. The variable domain in full, completed from reference TRBV15 and TRBJ2-7, reads DAMVIQNPRYQVTQFGKPVTLSCSQTLNHNVMYWYQQKSSQAPKLLFHYYDKDFNNEADTPDNFQSRRPNTSFCFLDIRSPGLGDTAMYLCATHSVGQRPYEQYFGPGTRLTVT.

This clonotype appeared a few times. The chain employs TRBV6-4 and TRBJ2-1; 10 nucleotides align to TRBD2. The CDR3 extends over 15 amino acids. CDR1 and CDR2 from the germline V gene are MRHNA and SNTAGT. V lost 4 bases to trimming and J lost 7 bases; unmatched junction nucleotides: 7. This chain's CDR3 is CASSGASGGVNEQFF. The CDR3 DNA reads TGTGCCAGCAGTGGGGCTAGCGGGGGCGTGAATGAGCAGTTCTTC.

On this clonotype itself: A much larger clone is a single base away; this may be a read error. V gene TRBV2 combines with J gene TRBJ2-3; maybe TRBD1 (6 bases). CDR1 and CDR2 (germline): SNHLY, FYNNEI. The length of the CDR3 is 14 residues. The CDR3 DNA reads TGTGCCAGCAGTAACAAACTGGGGGCAGATACGCAGTGTTTT. Protein product: CASSNKLGADTQCF.

Ten or more counts support this clonotype. The chain joins TRBV10-3 to TRBJ2-1, with D possibly being TRBD1 or TRBD2 (5 bases each). Germline CDR1 is ENHRY and CDR2 is SYGVKD. The CDR3 is 15 residues long. V was clipped by 7 bases and J by 2 bases, with 15 bases between them. The CDR3 loop is CAITWDPNPYNEQFF. CDR3 nucleotide sequence: TGTGCCATCACTTGGGACCCGAACCCCTACAATGAGCAGTTCTTC.

The gene calls are TRBV2 and TRBJ2-1; unclear D gene. This CDR3 contains 13 residues. V lost 7 bases and J lost 0, with 7 bases in between. Germline CDR1 and CDR2: SNHLY and FYNNEI. The CDR3 spells CASKKGSYNEQFF. The CDR3, as DNA: TGTGCCAGCAAAAAGGGCTCCTACAATGAGCAGTTCTTC.

The V gene is TRBV10-1, the J gene TRBJ1-1; TRBD1 matches 8 bases. The CDR3 runs to 13 residues. Trimming at V came to 8 bases and at J to 6 bases, leaving 8 bases not matched to a gene. The germline CDR1 and CDR2 sequences are WNHNN and SYGVQD (reference sequence). In DNA form, the CDR3 reads TGCGCCAGCTGGACAGGGATGGGGGCTGAAGCTTTCTTT. Translation gives CASWTGMGAEAFF.

The table lists this clonotype with a few counts. The V and J genes are TRBV4-3 and TRBJ2-5; 13 bases are shared with TRBD2. After removal of 2 bases from V and 4 bases from J, the junction contained 13 bases not matched to a gene. Per germline, CDR1 LGHNA and CDR2 YSLEER. CDR3 length: 19 residues. This CDR3 is CASSQTIPALAGGVETQYF. The CDR3, as DNA: TGCGCCAGCAGCCAAACGATCCCTGCACTAGCGGGGGGGGTAGAGACCCAGTACTTC.

Only a few counts were recorded for this clonotype. The chain combines TRBV6-2 or TRBV6-3 with TRBJ2-1, with no clear D. The CDR3 has 15 residues. Germline CDR1 reads MNHEY; CDR2 reads SVGEGT. The V end was cut by 5 bases, the J end by 0 bases, with 11 bases between. The CDR3: CASSPARNSYNEQFF. The CDR3 DNA sequence: TGTGCCAGCAGTCCCGCCCGGAACTCCTACAATGAGCAGTTCTTC.

V gene TRBV9 combines with J gene TRBJ1-2; TRBD1 matches at 7 bases. Germline CDR1 SGDLS, CDR2 YYNGEE. The CDR3 has 16 residues. The J segment lost 8 bases and the V segment lost 6 bases, leaving 19 bases of the junction unmatched. This chain's CDR3 is CASTQGTATFGGGYTF. The DNA of the CDR3 is TGTGCCAGCACCCAAGGGACAGCAACCTTCGGGGGCGGCTACACCTTC.

Comment on this clonotype: One junction end does not reproduce the germline sequence, and a read error may be involved. The V and J genes are TRBV19 and TRBJ2-7, with D tentatively TRBD2 (5 bases). The CDR3 is 13 residues long. CDR1 and CDR2 from the germline V gene are LNHDA and SQIVND (reference sequence). Here the CDR3 reads CASSSGLSYGQYF. The CDR3 DNA reads TGTGCCAGTAGCTCCGGACTCTCCTACGGGCAGTACTTC.

The chain has TRBV29-1 and TRBJ1-1; D perhaps matches TRBD1 (6 bases). V shed 7 bases and J shed 1 base, with 16 bases lying between them. The CDR3 covers 14 residues. The germline V gene encodes CDR1 SQVTM and CDR2 ANQGSEA. The chain's CDR3 is CSESPTGTNTEAFF. The CDR3 DNA reads TGCAGCGAGTCTCCGACAGGTACGAACACTGAAGCTTTCTTT. Variable domain in full (rest from reference TRBV29-1 and TRBJ1-1): SAVISQKPSRDICQRGTSLTIQCQVDSQVTMMFWYRQQPGQSLTLIATANQGSEATYESGFVIDKFPISRPNLTFSTLTVSNMSPEDSSIYLCSESPTGTNTEAFFGQGTRLTVV.

The V and J genes are TRBV5-6 and TRBJ2-7, with a possible D match to TRBD1 (7 bases). The germline CDR1 and CDR2 sequences are SGHDT and YYEEEE. With 4 bases removed from V and 3 bases from J, the gap between germline ends came to 17 bases. The CDR3 runs 15 residues. CDR3 nucleotide sequence: TGTGCCAGCAGCCTCGGGGGACAGCCGATCTACGAGCAGTACTTC. Translated: CASSLGGQPIYEQYF.

The V gene is TRBV25-1, the J gene TRBJ1-1; tentatively, D is TRBD1 (6 bases). The CDR3 extends over 17 amino acids. CDR1 MGHDK and CDR2 SYGVNS come from the germline V gene. The V gene lost 9 bases and the J gene lost 3 bases, with 26 bases spanning the gap. The CDR3: CASTKSRGRGVYTEAFF. CDR3 bases: TGTGCCAGTACCAAAAGTAGGGGCAGGGGAGTGTACACTGAAGCTTTCTTT. The whole variable domain, remainder taken from reference TRBV25-1 and TRBJ1-1, is EADIYQTPRYLVIGTGKKITLECSQTMGHDKMYWYQQDPGMELHLIHYSYGVNSTEKGDLSSESTVSRIRTEHFPLTLESARPSHTSQYLCASTKSRGRGVYTEAFFGQGTRLTVV.

With regard to this clonotype: No conserved phenylalanine or tryptophan ends this CDR3, so it is likely a read error. The chain links TRBV6-2 or TRBV6-3 to TRBJ2-3; D remains unclear. This CDR3 has 15 residues. The V end lost 0 bases, the J end lost 0 bases, and 7 bases lay between the germline ends. Germline V gene sequence: CDR1 MNHEY, CDR2 SVGEGT. The chain's CDR3 is CASSYSSTSTDTQYL. Here the CDR3 DNA reads TGTGCCAGCAGTTACTCCAGTACTAGCACAGATACGCAGTATCTT.

The DNA for the CDR3 is TGTGCCAGTAGTATGCAGAGCGCCACAGATACGCAGTATTTT. This gives the protein CASSMQSATDTQYF. The genes are TRBV19 and TRBJ2-3; D gene ambiguous. The CDR3 runs 14 residues. CDR1 is LNHDA, CDR2 SQIVND, per germline (reference sequence). Deletions cut 3 bases from V and 2 bases from J, with 9 bases between.

In its sample, this clonotype was seen many times. The chain carries TRBV7-2 and TRBJ1-2; TRBD1 aligns across 12 bases. The junction had 6 bases not matched to a gene; V was cut back by 3 bases and J by 4 bases. CDR1 and CDR2 from the germline V gene are SGHTA and FQGNSA. The CDR3 loop spans 16 amino acids. This CDR3 reads CASSFIGDRGPYGYTF. CDR3 DNA: TGTGCCAGCAGCTTCATAGGGGACAGGGGGCCCTATGGCTACACCTTC.

This clonotype was seen ten or more times. The V and J genes are TRBV20-1 and TRBJ2-5, with a tentative D call TRBD2 (5 bases). From germline, CDR1 is DFQATT and CDR2 SNEGSKA (reference sequence). V lost 4 bases to trimming and J lost 3 bases, with 9 bases between them. This CDR3 region has 12 residues. The CDR3 DNA reads TGCAGTGCTAAGCGGTACAAAGAGACCCAGTACTTC. Translating it yields CSAKRYKETQYF.

The table lists this clonotype with a few counts. The chain has TRBV12-3 or TRBV12-4 and TRBJ2-7; no clear D gene. Trimming took 8 bases from V and 1 from J, leaving 12 bases between them. The CDR3 extends over 13 amino acids. CDR3 DNA: TGTGCCAGCGTATTTACTGGGTCCTACGAGCAGTACTTC. As protein: CASVFTGSYEQYF.

The chain links TRBV7-6 to TRBJ2-7; 9 positions match TRBD1. CDR3 length equals 14 residues. CDR1 is SGHVS and CDR2 is FNYEAQ in the germline V gene. Losses at the gene ends were 6 bases for V and 5 bases for J; bases not matched to a gene: 8. For the CDR3, the DNA is TGTGCCAGCAGTTCAATCGGGACAGGGAACGAGCAGTACTTC. Its protein is CASSSIGTGNEQYF. Looking up the rest from reference TRBV7-6 and TRBJ2-7 gives the full variable domain: GAGVSQSPRYKVTKRGQDVALRCDPISGHVSLYWYRQALGQGPEFLTYFNYEAQQDKSGLPNDRFSAERPEGSISTLTIQRTEQRDSAMYRCASSSIGTGNEQYFGPGTRLTVT.